This T cell receptor (beta chain) was sequenced in a study of blood T cell repertoires in COVID-19. Across the study: COVID-19 samples collected from the United States, Italy and Spain covered acute and convalescent phases. T cells, B-cell-depleted T cells, or PBMCs supplied cDNA or gDNA.

In the original analysis: Cell counts per sample came from amplifying reference gene primers. TCRdb's table, derived via immunoSEQ multiplex PCR, lists solely in-frame clones and lacks some. Clonal size and the V and J genes are those of that table, whereas D and trimming came from the DNA. This sample has over 60,000 clones, with about nine tenths found just once. Sequencing was carried out using peripheral blood. The origin of this receptor is a woman aged 80 or older with active or convalescent COVID-19.

The CDR3 protein is CASSPQDRGYGYTF. Written as DNA, the CDR3 is TGTGCCAGCAGTCCGCAGGACAGGGGATATGGCTACACCTTC. This chain links TRBV28 with TRBJ1-2; 9 positions agree with TRBD1. The CDR3 is 14 residues long. The germline V gene encodes CDR1 MDHEN and CDR2 SYDVKM. V was pared by 5 bases and J by 5 bases, with 6 bases of the junction left unmatched.